The clone carrying this T cell receptor (beta chain) has a count of ten or more. No antigen is known for it. The trim removed 8 bases at V and 2 bases at J, leaving 4 bases unmatched. There are 13 residues in the CDR3. Germline-derived CDR1 and CDR2 are KGHSH and LQKENI. This specimen comes from a study of CD8 T cells in ankylosing spondylitis. TCRdb itself ran the 5' RACE reads through MiXCR, one entry per CDR3 protein. The sample records 750,000 to 850,000 distinct CDR3 sequences, approximately 12% being singletons. Study results and caveats: A TCR beta motif made of 7 to 9 highly homologous variants seemed typical of ankylosing spondylitis blood. There was reportedly significant enrichment of clones that were disease-linked in matched ankylosing spondylitis synovial fluid.

The TCR originated in a male donor with ankylosing spondylitis. The sample consisted of blood, either unsorted or a sorted T cell fraction (not recorded which). The chain has TRBV18 and TRBJ2-3; 7 bases fit TRBD1. The CDR3 is CASTTGTTDTQYF. The CDR3 bases are TGTGCCAGCACGACAGGGACCACAGATACGCAGTATTTT.